A selection of T cell receptor beta chains follows, all from one sample in a study of T-cell memory formation after mild COVID-19. TCRdb re-derived calls from the 5' RACE reads in MiXCR, one entry per CDR3 protein. Of about 560,000 distinct CDR3 sequences listed, roughly 18% were seen once; the top ten hold about 12%. What was sequenced was PBMCs or a T cell subset sorted from them (not recorded which). Receptors originate from an adult woman who had mild COVID-19 (a few samples of this study predate the infection). Cell type and time point are not known. Both conserved end residues are part of each CDR3. The D gene is left open where the match is weak. Where a row states a size, it is once, few, many or the class of an expanded clone; other rows omit it.

v_gene	d_gene	abundance	j_gene	CDR3aa	CDR3nt
TRBV5-1	NA	many	TRBJ2-3	CASSLDPDTQYF	TGCGCCAGCAGCTTGGACCCAGATACGCAGTATTTT
TRBV12-3/TRBV12-4	NA	few	TRBJ2-7	CASSFLGTEDFAYEQYF	TGTGCCAGCAGTTTCCTAGGGACCGAGGATTTCGCCTACGAGCAGTACTTC
TRBV4-1	TRBD2	NA	TRBJ2-3	CASSQTGLAGGIGTDTQYF	TGCGCCAGCAGCCAAACTGGACTAGCGGGGGGAATCGGCACAGATACGCAGTATTTT
TRBV2	NA	NA	TRBJ2-7	CASSELGRAYEQYF	TGTGCCAGCAGTGAACTTGGCAGAGCCTACGAGCAGTACTTC
TRBV24-1	NA	NA	TRBJ1-5	CATSVAGNQPQHF	TGTGCCACCAGTGTGGCGGGCAATCAGCCCCAGCATTTT
TRBV12-3/TRBV12-4	NA	many	TRBJ2-4	CASSSSRGGKNIQYF	TGTGCCAGCAGTTCTTCCAGGGGAGGCAAAAACATTCAGTACTTC
TRBV7-9	NA	NA	TRBJ1-1	CASSLAVRATEAFF	TGTGCCAGCAGCTTAGCGGTAAGGGCGACTGAAGCTTTCTTT
TRBV3-1	NA	NA	TRBJ1-2	CASRRGGSVYGYTF	TGTGCCAGCCGACGGGGGGGTTCGGTCTATGGCTACACCTTC
TRBV28	NA	few	TRBJ2-2	CASSLFGGFGELFF	TGTGCCAGCAGTTTATTCGGTGGATTCGGGGAGCTGTTTTTT
TRBV20-1	NA	NA	TRBJ1-1	CSAAGQTNTEAFF	TGCAGTGCTGCCGGACAGACTAACACTGAAGCTTTCTTT
TRBV5-4	NA	few	TRBJ2-6	CASSLYHSGANVLTF	TGTGCCAGCAGCTTATACCACTCTGGGGCCAACGTCCTGACTTTC
TRBV30	TRBD2	few	TRBJ2-7	CAWSRGGSYEQYF	TGTGCCTGGAGTCGCGGGGGATCCTACGAGCAGTACTTC
TRBV7-8	NA	few	TRBJ1-1	CASSLELGGASEAFF	TGTGCCAGCAGCTTAGAGCTGGGGGGTGCGTCTGAAGCTTTCTTT
TRBV5-1	NA	NA	TRBJ2-1	CASSLDGNLGNEQFF	TGCGCCAGCAGCTTGGACGGGAACCTTGGCAATGAGCAGTTCTTC
TRBV27	NA	few	TRBJ2-7	CASSSITGTVYEQYF	TGTGCCAGCAGTTCGATCACCGGGACGGTCTACGAGCAGTACTTC
TRBV4-1	TRBD1	NA	TRBJ1-2	CASSQEIGQGANYGYTF	TGCGCCAGCAGCCAAGAAATCGGACAGGGAGCTAACTATGGCTACACCTTC
TRBV3-1	TRBD2	few	TRBJ2-3	CASSQELAGGPRSTDTQYF	TGTGCCAGCAGCCAAGAACTAGCGGGGGGGCCGCGTAGCACAGATACGCAGTATTTT
TRBV6-2/TRBV6-3	NA	NA	TRBJ2-7	CASSYSTGDGPYEQYF	TGTGCCAGCAGTTACTCCACGGGGGACGGACCCTACGAGCAGTACTTC
TRBV5-1	TRBD2	many	TRBJ2-3	CASSLEATSGLPDTQYF	TGCGCCAGCAGCTTGGAGGCGACTAGCGGGTTACCAGATACGCAGTATTTT
TRBV29-1	TRBD2	NA	TRBJ2-5	CSGGGLAEETQYF	TGCAGCGGGGGTGGACTAGCGGAAGAGACCCAGTACTTC
TRBV15	TRBD1	NA	TRBJ2-7	CATRGTGSSYEQYF	TGTGCCACCAGGGGGACAGGTTCCTCCTACGAGCAGTACTTC
TRBV19	TRBD1	NA	TRBJ2-7	CASSGTGSMSYEQYF	TGTGCCAGTAGTGGGACAGGATCGATGTCCTACGAGCAGTACTTC
TRBV6-1	NA	few	TRBJ2-6	CASSELTPSSGANVLTF	TGTGCCAGCAGTGAATTGACGCCGAGCTCTGGGGCCAACGTCCTGACTTTC
TRBV7-2	TRBD1	few	TRBJ1-2	CASSPDRGPYGYTF	TGTGCCAGCAGCCCCGACAGGGGGCCCTATGGCTACACCTTC
TRBV6-4	TRBD2	NA	TRBJ2-3	CASSELAGGHDTQYF	TGTGCCAGCAGTGAGTTAGCGGGGGGTCACGATACGCAGTATTTT
TRBV15	NA	NA	TRBJ2-7	CATSNGRSYEQYF	TGTGCCACCAGCAACGGGCGGAGCTACGAGCAGTACTTC
TRBV4-2	NA	NA	TRBJ2-1	CASSPANSFNEQFF	TGTGCCAGCAGCCCGGCTAACAGTTTCAATGAGCAGTTCTTC
TRBV2	TRBD1	few	TRBJ2-1	CASSERTGGNEQFF	TGTGCCAGCAGTGAAAGGACAGGGGGCAATGAGCAGTTCTTC
TRBV3-1	TRBD2	NA	TRBJ2-5	CASSQGTGTRKETQYF	TGTGCCAGCAGCCAAGGTACCGGGACTAGGAAAGAGACCCAGTACTTC
TRBV6-5	NA	many	TRBJ2-5	CASSYMGPQETQYF	TGTGCCAGCAGTTACATGGGGCCCCAAGAGACCCAGTACTTC
TRBV24-1	NA	few	TRBJ2-1	CATAPYNENEQFF	TGTGCCACCGCACCTTACAATGAGAATGAGCAGTTCTTC
TRBV7-3	NA	NA	TRBJ2-7	CASSLNSHSEQYF	TGTGCCAGCAGCTTGAACAGCCACTCCGAGCAGTACTTC
TRBV4-3	NA	few	TRBJ1-1	CASSQPSQGHTEAFF	TGCGCCAGCAGCCAACCGTCCCAGGGGCACACTGAAGCTTTCTTT
TRBV29-1	TRBD1	few	TRBJ1-1	CSVEDVQGVGAFF	TGCAGCGTTGAAGACGTACAGGGGGTCGGAGCTTTCTTT
TRBV18	NA	NA	TRBJ1-1	CASSPPGRGVGTEAFF	TGTGCCAGCTCACCACCGGGAAGGGGGGTTGGCACTGAAGCTTTCTTT
TRBV30	NA	NA	TRBJ2-3	CAWSRVSGSTDTQYF	TGTGCCTGGAGCCGAGTTAGCGGTAGCACAGATACGCAGTATTTT
TRBV29-1	NA	few	TRBJ2-5	CSVEGGSAGRETQYF	TGCAGCGTTGAAGGAGGAAGCGCTGGGAGGGAGACCCAGTACTTC
TRBV6-1	NA	NA	TRBJ2-1	CASSEPSWGNEQFF	TGTGCCAGCAGTGAACCCTCCTGGGGGAATGAGCAGTTCTTC
TRBV6-4	TRBD2	few	TRBJ2-1	CASSDSAGEYNEQFF	TGTGCCAGCAGTGACTCAGCGGGAGAATACAATGAGCAGTTCTTC
TRBV7-6	NA	few	TRBJ2-1	CASSPRHSSVALYNEQFF	TGTGCCAGCAGTCCACGCCACAGTTCGGTGGCCTTGTACAATGAGCAGTTCTTC
TRBV7-2	TRBD2	NA	TRBJ2-2	CASSLDRGRANTGELFF	TGTGCCAGCAGCTTAGACCGCGGGAGGGCCAACACCGGGGAGCTGTTTTTT
TRBV7-2	NA	NA	TRBJ2-5	CASSPQRLSLVKTQYF	TGTGCCAGCAGCCCACAAAGACTCTCACTGGTGAAGACCCAGTACTTC
TRBV4-1	NA	NA	TRBJ1-1	CASSQVPGLNTEAFF	TGCGCCAGCAGCCAAGTGCCAGGCCTCAACACTGAAGCTTTCTTT
TRBV6-5	NA	NA	TRBJ1-2	CASRPALVYGYTF	TGTGCCAGTCGACCAGCGCTGGTCTATGGCTACACCTTC
TRBV24-1	NA	few	TRBJ2-7	CATSDLEGTYEQYF	TGTGCCACCAGTGATTTGGAAGGAACCTACGAGCAGTACTTC
TRBV12-3/TRBV12-4	TRBD1	NA	TRBJ2-7	CASTDRAAEQYF	TGTGCCAGCACGGACAGGGCGGCCGAGCAGTACTTC
TRBV25-1	NA	NA	TRBJ2-3	CASRGPGADTQYF	TGTGCCAGCAGGGGTCCGGGAGCAGATACGCAGTATTTT
TRBV27	NA	NA	TRBJ2-2	CASSLLLGKRDGELFF	TGTGCCAGCAGTTTATTGTTGGGGAAACGCGACGGGGAGCTGTTTTTT
TRBV20-1	TRBD2	many	TRBJ2-6	CSAPTGLAGRSGANVLTF	TGCAGTGCCCCTACCGGACTAGCGGGACGCTCTGGGGCCAACGTCCTGACTTTC
TRBV6-1	TRBD2	NA	TRBJ2-7	CASSEALRGSSYEQYF	TGTGCCAGCAGTGAAGCGCTTCGCGGGAGCTCCTACGAGCAGTACTTC
TRBV5-6	NA	few	TRBJ2-7	CASSLEAAGEQYF	TGTGCCAGCAGCTTGGAGGCGGCTGGCGAGCAGTACTTC
TRBV20-1	NA	NA	TRBJ2-5	CSAWTPYQETQYF	TGCAGTGCTTGGACACCCTACCAAGAGACCCAGTACTTC
TRBV4-3	NA	few	TRBJ1-4	CASSLFLSTLTDEKLFF	TGCGCCAGCAGCTTATTCCTGTCGACTCTTACCGATGAAAAACTGTTTTTT
TRBV5-1	NA	few	TRBJ2-7	CASSLEALGEQYF	TGCGCCAGCAGCTTGGAGGCGTTGGGCGAGCAGTACTTC